The entry below describes one TCR beta chain. Its specificity is not known. The table came from immunoSEQ multiplex PCR; TCRdb's copy has only in-frame clones and leaves some out. Found here are fewer than 350,000 clones, around 89% of them singletons; the top ten hold over 0.85%. This specimen belongs to a study of cytomegalovirus exposure and HLA in healthy donors. About the study: The roughly 110 validation repertoires were reported in a later analysis to have been generated on the same platform as the approximately 600 first-cohort repertoires. General study points: Among the CMV-associated chains, three were confirmed in vitro as specific for CMV antigens.

Sequenced input: PBMCs. The receptor's source is a woman under 30 in good health and CMV-seronegative.

CDR3: CASSLGLRDIQYF. The CDR3 DNA follows: TGTGCCAGTAGTCTGGGACTGAGGGACATTCAGTACTTC. V is TRBV19 and J is TRBJ2-4; maybe TRBD2 (6 bases). Trimming pared 5 bases from V and 8 bases from J, leaving 13 bases between. Germline V gene sequence: CDR1 LNHDA, CDR2 SQIVND (reference sequence). CDR3 length: 13 amino acids.